This TCR beta chain was documented in a study of blood T cell repertoires in COVID-19 (dated by TCRdb to between 2020 and 2021). Regarding the study in general: Collaborator samples came from the United States, Italy and Spain and covered acute and convalescent phases of COVID-19. The prospective study material was composed of cDNA or gDNA derived from T cells, B-cell-depleted T cells, or PBMCs. Subjects who had been exposed to COVID-19, were actively infected with it, or had recovered from it provided the deeply sampled blood TCRbeta repertoires that made up the dataset. The repertoires were made available in a free public database intended to serve as a resource for research on the immune response to SARS-CoV-2. Samples were obtained from the ongoing ImmuneRACE study (first 160 participants) and from 950 to 1,500 subjects provided by 6 global collaborators. The sample metadata nearly always contained a de-identified subject ID, COVID-19 status, age in years and sex. HLA class I and class II types, where available, came from metadata supplied by the sample provider rather than from assay-based typing.

For this clone: What this receptor recognizes is not known. There are no base qualities to consult, and no much larger clone falls within one base.

CDR1 and CDR2, per the germline V gene, are SGHTA and FQGTGA. V trim: 5 bases; J trim: 2 bases; unmatched bases: 7. The CDR3 numbers 15 residues from cysteine through phenylalanine. Only the CDR3 DNA stays, 45 bases, in frame from base 1. Results the study describes overall, beyond this receptor: How much clinical and demographic metadata was included differed by source and by participant, and the metadata was provided uncurated.

Participants in the prospective study were aged roughly 18 to 100 years, lived in some 24 United States geographic areas, and enrolled through a virtual design. In the prospective study, cohorts were assigned on the basis of participant-reported clinical history obtained from a screening survey and a study questionnaire. Exposed participants had been in contact, within 2 weeks of entering the study, with a person who had a PCR-confirmed or clinician-diagnosed case of COVID-19. In the prospective study, whole blood, serum and a nasopharyngeal or oropharyngeal swab were collected from each participant by mobile phlebotomists. Additional blood draws and questionnaires over an approximately 2-month period could optionally be provided by prospective study participants. Prospective study blood samples were shipped either frozen or at room temperature before DNA extraction. TCRbeta CDR3 regions were amplified from genomic DNA by means of the immunoSEQ Assay, a bias-controlled multiplex PCR. As for the authors' bioinformatics: Nucleated cell counts per sample were estimated from amplification of reference gene primers within the assay. Sequence reads were collapsed and filtered to measure the absolute abundance of every unique TCRbeta CDR3 rearrangement. For each sample, productive Simpson clonality was calculated as the square root of Simpson's diversity index across productive rearrangements. TCRdb retrieved this table from immuneACCESS and kept in-frame rearrangements only. Not all clones are present; in checked studies, unresolved V genes account for under half, and no reason is known for the remainder. V and J calls and clone size follow that table, whereas D and trimming were derived from the DNA. A total of nearly 250,000 clones appear in this sample, just under 90% of them only once. In total, the top ten clones hold about 1% of the sample.

The sequence was obtained from a man between 50 and 59 years old who had been exposed to COVID-19. What was sequenced was PBMCs or T cells enriched from blood (not recorded which). The rearranged segments are TRBV7-3 and TRBJ2-3, with TRBD1 matching 7 junction bases. This receptor carries the CDR3 CASSILGQDTDTQYF. The nucleotide sequence reads as follows: TGTGCCAGCAGCATCCTTGGACAGGACACAGATACGCAGTATTTT.